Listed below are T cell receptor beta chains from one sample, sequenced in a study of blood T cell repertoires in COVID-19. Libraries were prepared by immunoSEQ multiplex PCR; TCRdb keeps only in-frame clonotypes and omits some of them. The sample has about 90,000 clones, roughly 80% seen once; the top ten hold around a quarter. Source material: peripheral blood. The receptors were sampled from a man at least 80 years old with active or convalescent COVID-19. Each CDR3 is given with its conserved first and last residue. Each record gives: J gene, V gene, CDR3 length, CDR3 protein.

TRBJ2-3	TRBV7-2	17	CASSPRLAGEGTDTQYF
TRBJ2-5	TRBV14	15	CASSQNYLYQETQYF
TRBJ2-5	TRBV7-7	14	CASSPAGYQETQYF
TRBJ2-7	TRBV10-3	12	CASQGSSYEQYF
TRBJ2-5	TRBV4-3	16	CASSQGTSGGQETQYF
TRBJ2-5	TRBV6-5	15	CASSPWTGVGETQYF
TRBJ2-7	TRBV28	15	CASSQIGHLVYEQYF
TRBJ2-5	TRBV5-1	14	CASGSSGGQETQYF
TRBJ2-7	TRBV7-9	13	CASSLDGDRSSYF
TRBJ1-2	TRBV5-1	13	CASSLQEGYGYTF
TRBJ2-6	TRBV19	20	CASSLNLYRAVPSGANVLTF
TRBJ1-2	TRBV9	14	CASSGGTADYGYTF
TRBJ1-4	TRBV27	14	CASSPNRAGGKLFF
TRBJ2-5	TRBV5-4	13	CASSFGTFETQYF
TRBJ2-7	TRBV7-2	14	CASSLRTGGHEQYF
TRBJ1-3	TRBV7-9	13	CASSRQGRNTIYF
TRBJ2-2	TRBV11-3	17	CASSSPVGLQNTGELFF
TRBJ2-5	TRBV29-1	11	CSVVYQETQYF
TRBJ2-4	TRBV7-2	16	CASSWTGRLAKNIQYF
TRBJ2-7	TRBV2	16	CASSPRQALFSYEQYF
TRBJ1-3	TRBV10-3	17	CAISDTGGMILGNTIYF
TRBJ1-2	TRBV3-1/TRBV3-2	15	CASSQGPQANYGYTF
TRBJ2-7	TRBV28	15	CASSSKPGQGSEQYF
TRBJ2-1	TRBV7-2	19	CASSSNRDLATRGDNEQFF
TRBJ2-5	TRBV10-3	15	CAIKTRGQSQETQYF
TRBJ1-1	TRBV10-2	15	CASSSDRGAGTEAFF
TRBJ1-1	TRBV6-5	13	CAGGATLNTEAFF
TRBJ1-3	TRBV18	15	CASHRTGGTGNTIYF
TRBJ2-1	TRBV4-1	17	CASSQERWGQGWNEQFF
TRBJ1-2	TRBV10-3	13	CAISPAQGGGYTF
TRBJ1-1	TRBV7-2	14	CASSLENRGVKAFF
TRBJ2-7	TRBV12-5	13	CASGRAGGLEQYF
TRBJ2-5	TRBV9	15	CASSVGGGTIETQYF
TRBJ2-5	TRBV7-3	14	CASSLESRGETQYF
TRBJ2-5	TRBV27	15	CASNPDRGGWETQYF
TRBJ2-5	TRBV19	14	CASSLAGDQETQYF
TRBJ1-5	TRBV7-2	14	CASSQTGGFQPQHF
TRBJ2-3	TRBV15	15	CATSRPLVSTDTQYF
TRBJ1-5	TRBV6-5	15	CASGGGGNRNQPQHF
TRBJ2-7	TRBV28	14	CASSVEASSYEQYF
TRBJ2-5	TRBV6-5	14	CASNPGGDQETQYF
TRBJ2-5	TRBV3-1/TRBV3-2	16	CASSPRGSGGQETQYF
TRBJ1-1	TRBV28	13	CASSPSFPTEAFF
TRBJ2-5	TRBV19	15	CASSIGAGGQETQYF